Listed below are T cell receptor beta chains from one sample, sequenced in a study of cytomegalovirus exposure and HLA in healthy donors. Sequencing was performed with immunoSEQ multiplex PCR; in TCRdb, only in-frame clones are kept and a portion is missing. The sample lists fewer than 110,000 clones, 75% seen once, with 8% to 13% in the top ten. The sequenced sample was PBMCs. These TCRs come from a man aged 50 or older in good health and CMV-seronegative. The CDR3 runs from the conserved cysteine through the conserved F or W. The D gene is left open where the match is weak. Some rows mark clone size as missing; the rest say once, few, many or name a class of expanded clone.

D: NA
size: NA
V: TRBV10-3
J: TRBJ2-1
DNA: TGTGCCATCAGTGGGATTGGGCCGATCAGGAACAATGAGCAGTTCTTC
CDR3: CAISGIGPIRNNEQFF

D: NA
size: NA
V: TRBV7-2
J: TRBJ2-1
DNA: TGTGCCAGCAGCTTAGGAGGGGGTACCTACAATGAGCAGTTCTTC
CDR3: CASSLGGGTYNEQFF

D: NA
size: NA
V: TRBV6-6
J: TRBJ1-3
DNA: TGTGCCAGCAGTCCCTGGCGGGGGCTGCCTGGAAACACCATATATTTT
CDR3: CASSPWRGLPGNTIYF

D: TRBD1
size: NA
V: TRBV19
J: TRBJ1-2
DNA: TGTGCCAGTCGCCGACAGGGGGCGGGTTATGGCTACACCTTC
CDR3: CASRRQGAGYGYTF

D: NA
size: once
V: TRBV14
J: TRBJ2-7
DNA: TGTGCCAGCAGCCAAGATCCGCACAGGGAAAGTTACTTC
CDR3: CASSQDPHRESYF

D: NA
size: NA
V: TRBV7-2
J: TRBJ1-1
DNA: TGTGCCAGCAGACGCTTTGACAATGAAGCTTTCTTT
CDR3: CASRRFDNEAFF

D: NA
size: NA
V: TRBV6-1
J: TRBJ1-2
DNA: TGTGCCAGCAGTGAAGCTCCCAGTAATTATGGCTACACCTTC
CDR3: CASSEAPSNYGYTF

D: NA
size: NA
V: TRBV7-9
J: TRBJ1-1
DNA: TGTTCCAGCAGCTTACTAAACAGCCTCACTGAAGCTTTCTTT
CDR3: CSSSLLNSLTEAFF

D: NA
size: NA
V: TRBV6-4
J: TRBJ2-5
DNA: TGTGCCAGCAGTGACTCTTTCGGCAGGGGGACCCAGTACTTC
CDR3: CASSDSFGRGTQYF

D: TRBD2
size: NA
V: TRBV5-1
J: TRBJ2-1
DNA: TGCGCCAGCAGGTGGTGGCTAGCGGATTACAATGAGCAGTTCTTC
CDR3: CASRWWLADYNEQFF

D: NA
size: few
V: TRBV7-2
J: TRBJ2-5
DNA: TGTGCCAGCAGCTTAGCGGGGCAGGGGATTCAGTACTTC
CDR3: CASSLAGQGIQYF

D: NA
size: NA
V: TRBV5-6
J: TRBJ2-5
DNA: TGTGCCAGCAGCCCGCAGGGGAGCCAGACCCAGTACTTC
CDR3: CASSPQGSQTQYF

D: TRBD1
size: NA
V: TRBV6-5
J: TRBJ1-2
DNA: TGTGCCAGCAGACAACCCGGGACAGATGGCTACACCTTC
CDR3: CASRQPGTDGYTF

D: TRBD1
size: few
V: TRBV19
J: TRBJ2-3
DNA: TGTGCCAGTAGTATAGGGGGACAGGGAAGGCCGAGAGGCGATACGCAGTATTTT
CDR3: CASSIGGQGRPRGDTQYF

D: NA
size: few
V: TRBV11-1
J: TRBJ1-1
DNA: TGTGCCAGCAGCTTAGACCTTGCGGTTCCCTTAAACACTGAAGCTTTCTTT
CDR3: CASSLDLAVPLNTEAFF

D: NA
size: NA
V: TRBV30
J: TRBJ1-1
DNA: TGTGCCTGGAGTGTACGGGGTCCTGAAGCTTTCTTT
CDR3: CAWSVRGPEAFF

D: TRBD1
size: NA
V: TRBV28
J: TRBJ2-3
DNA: TGTGCCAGCAGCGGGACAGGGGGCTGGGATACGCAGTATTTT
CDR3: CASSGTGGWDTQYF

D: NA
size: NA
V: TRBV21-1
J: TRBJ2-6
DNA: TGTGCCAGCAGCAAAGGGGGGGAACCCTCTGGGGCCAACGTCCTGACTTTC
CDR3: CASSKGGEPSGANVLTF

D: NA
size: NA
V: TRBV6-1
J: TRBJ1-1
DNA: TGTGCCAGCACCTTTGGGACACCTCCGGGGGCTTTCTTT
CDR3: CASTFGTPPGAFF

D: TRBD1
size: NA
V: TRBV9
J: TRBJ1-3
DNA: TGTGCCAGCAGCGTAGCAGGCACAGGGGACAGGGCCATATATTTT
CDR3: CASSVAGTGDRAIYF

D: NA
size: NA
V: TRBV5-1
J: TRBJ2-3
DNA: TGCGCCAGCAGCTTAGAAACTAGCACAGATACGCAGTATTTT
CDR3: CASSLETSTDTQYF

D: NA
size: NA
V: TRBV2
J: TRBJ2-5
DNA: TGTGCCAGCAGTCAGGGGGAGACCCAGTACTTC
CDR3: CASSQGETQYF

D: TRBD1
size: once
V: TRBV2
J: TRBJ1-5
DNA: TGTGCCAGCAGCTATACAGGGGGCGGAAATCAGCCCCAGCATTTT
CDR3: CASSYTGGGNQPQHF

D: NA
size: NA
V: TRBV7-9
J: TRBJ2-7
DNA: TGTGCCAGCAGTCCCGGGACTCAAGTTAGCGAGCAGTACTTC
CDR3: CASSPGTQVSEQYF

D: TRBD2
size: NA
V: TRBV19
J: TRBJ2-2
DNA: TGTGCCAGTAGATATGGAGGACTAGCGGGATTGAACACCGGGGAGCTGTTTTTT
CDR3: CASRYGGLAGLNTGELFF

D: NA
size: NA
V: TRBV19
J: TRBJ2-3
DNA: TGTGCCAGTAGTGGTCGGACACCCAGCACAGATACGCAGTATTTT
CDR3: CASSGRTPSTDTQYF

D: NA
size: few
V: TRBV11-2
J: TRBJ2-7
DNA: TGTGCCAGCAGCTGGGAGCTTTCCCCAACCTACGAGCAGTACTTC
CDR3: CASSWELSPTYEQYF